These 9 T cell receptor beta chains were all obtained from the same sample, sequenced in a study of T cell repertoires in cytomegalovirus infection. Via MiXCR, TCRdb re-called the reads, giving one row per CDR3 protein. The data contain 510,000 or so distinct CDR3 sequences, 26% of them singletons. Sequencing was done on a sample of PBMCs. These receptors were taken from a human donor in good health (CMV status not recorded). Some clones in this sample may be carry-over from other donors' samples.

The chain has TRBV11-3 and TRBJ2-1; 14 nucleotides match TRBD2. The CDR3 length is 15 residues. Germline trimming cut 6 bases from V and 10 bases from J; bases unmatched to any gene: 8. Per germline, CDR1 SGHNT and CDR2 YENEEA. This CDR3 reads CASRPGLAGVGEQFF. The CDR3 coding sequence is TGTGCCAGCAGACCGGGACTAGCGGGAGTGGGGGAGCAGTTCTTC.

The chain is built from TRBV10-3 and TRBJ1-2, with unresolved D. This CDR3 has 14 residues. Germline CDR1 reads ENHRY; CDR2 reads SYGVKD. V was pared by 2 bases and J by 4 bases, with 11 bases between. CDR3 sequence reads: CAISELGAFYGYTF. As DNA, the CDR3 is TGTGCCATCAGTGAGCTGGGAGCCTTCTATGGCTACACCTTC.

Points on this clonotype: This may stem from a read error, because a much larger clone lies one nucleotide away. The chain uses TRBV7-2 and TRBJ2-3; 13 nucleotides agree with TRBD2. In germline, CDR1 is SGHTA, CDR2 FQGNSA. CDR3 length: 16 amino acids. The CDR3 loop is CAGSIDQTSGRLTQYF. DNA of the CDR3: TGTGCCGGCAGCATCGACCAGACTAGCGGGAGGTTAACGCAGTATTTT.

The CDR3 DNA is TGTGCCAGCAGCTTGGCGGAATACGAGCAGTACGTC. Protein: CASSLAEYEQYV. The chain has TRBV5-6 and TRBJ2-7; D ambiguous. The CDR3 sequence is 12 residues long. Germline V lookup: CDR1 SGHDT, CDR2 YYEEEE. V lost 0 bases, J lost 4 bases, and 5 bases lay in between.

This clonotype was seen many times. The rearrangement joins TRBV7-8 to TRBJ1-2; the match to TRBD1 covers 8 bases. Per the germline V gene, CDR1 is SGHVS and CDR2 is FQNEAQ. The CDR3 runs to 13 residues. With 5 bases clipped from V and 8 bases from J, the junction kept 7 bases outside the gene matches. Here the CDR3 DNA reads TGTGCCAGCAGCGGCCGGACAGGGACCGGCTACACCTTC. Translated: CASSGRTGTGYTF.

CDR3 sequence (DNA): TGTGCCAGCAGTTTGCCCCGGGTGCTAGCGGACGAGCAGTACTTC. It encodes CASSLPRVLADEQYF. The J gene is TRBJ2-7, the V gene TRBV12-3 or TRBV12-4; 7 nucleotides line up with TRBD2. V was clipped by 3 bases and J by 5 bases; unmatched bases: 10. The CDR3 extends over 15 amino acids.

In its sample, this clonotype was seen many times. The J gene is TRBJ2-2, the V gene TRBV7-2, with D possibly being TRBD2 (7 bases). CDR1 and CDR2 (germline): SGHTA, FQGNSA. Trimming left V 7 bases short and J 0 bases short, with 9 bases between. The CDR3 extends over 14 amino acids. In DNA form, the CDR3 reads TGTGCCAGCAAAGGGGGGGCGAACACCGGGGAGCTGTTTTTT. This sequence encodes CASKGGANTGELFF.

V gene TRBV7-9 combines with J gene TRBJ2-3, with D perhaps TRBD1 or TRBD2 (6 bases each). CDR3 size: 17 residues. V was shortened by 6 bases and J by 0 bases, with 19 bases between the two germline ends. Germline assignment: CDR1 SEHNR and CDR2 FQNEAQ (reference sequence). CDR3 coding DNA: TGTGCCAGCAGTTCACCTGGGGGCGGGACGAGCACAGATACGCAGTATTTT. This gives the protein CASSSPGGGTSTDTQYF.

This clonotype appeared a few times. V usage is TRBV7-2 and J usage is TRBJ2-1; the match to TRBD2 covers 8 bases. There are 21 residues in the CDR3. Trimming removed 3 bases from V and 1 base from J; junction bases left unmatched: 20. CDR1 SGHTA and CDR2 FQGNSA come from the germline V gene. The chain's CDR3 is CASSLPQGITSGASSYNEQFF. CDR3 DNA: TGTGCCAGCAGCTTGCCCCAGGGAATTACTAGCGGAGCGTCTTCCTACAATGAGCAGTTCTTC.